The rows below give T cell receptor beta chains drawn from one sample of a study of OX40 agonist ivuxolimab in advanced cancers. The protocol was immunoSEQ multiplex PCR, while the TCRdb copy is restricted to in-frame clones and leaves out a portion. The data show around 41,000 clones, more than 80% seen once. The sample in question was CD4+ or CD8+ T cells sorted from blood, obtained in a trial of the OX40 agonist ivuxolimab. The source of these receptors is an adult with an advanced solid tumor such as melanoma, head and neck, liver or kidney cancer. Each CDR3 is given with its conserved first and last residue. D genes are given only for firm matches.

d_gene	j_gene	v_gene	CDR3nt	CDR3aa
-	TRBJ1-4	TRBV2	TGTGCCAGCCGTTTGATCCGGGACTCCACAACTAATGAAAAACTGTTTTTT	CASRLIRDSTTNEKLFF
TRBD1	TRBJ2-3	TRBV19	TGTGCCAGTAGGGGACAGGGCCACACAGATACGCAGTATTTT	CASRGQGHTDTQYF
-	TRBJ1-3	TRBV7-8	TGTGCCAGCAGCTCTCGACAGGGAAACACCATATATTTT	CASSSRQGNTIYF
-	TRBJ1-1	TRBV29-1	TGCAGCGTTGACGAGGGACTGAACACTGAAGCTTTCTTT	CSVDEGLNTEAFF
-	TRBJ2-3	TRBV18	TGTGCCAGCTCACCAACAGGACAGAGCACAGATACGCAGTATTTT	CASSPTGQSTDTQYF
-	TRBJ2-1	TRBV7-3	TGTGCCAGCAGCCCGGCGGCTAGCCCTGGCAATGAGCAGTTCTTC	CASSPAASPGNEQFF
TRBD2	TRBJ2-1	TRBV19	TGTGCCACCAAACCGGGACTAGTTGGCAATGAGCAGTTCTTC	CATKPGLVGNEQFF
TRBD2	TRBJ2-1	TRBV27	TGTGCCAGCAGTTTATGGTGGGCTAGCGGAGGCAATGAGCAGTTCTTC	CASSLWWASGGNEQFF
-	TRBJ1-5	TRBV28	TGTGCCAGCAGCACGCGTTGGGGTCGGAATCAGCCCCAGCATTTT	CASSTRWGRNQPQHF
-	TRBJ2-7	TRBV6-6	TGTGCCAGCAGTTCTCTCGCGCTCGAGCAGTACTTC	CASSSLALEQYF
-	TRBJ1-4	TRBV7-8	TGTGCCAGCAGCCCAAAGCTCGGGCAGATTTTGTTTTTT	CASSPKLGQILFF